The source of this T cell receptor (beta chain) is a study of T cell responses to AZD1222 COVID-19 vaccine (dated by TCRdb to 2020 to 2023). The study in broad terms: TCR sequencing was performed for about 250 trial participants, of whom around 200 were given two doses of AZD1222 and about 25 were given two doses of MenACWY control vaccine. Enrollment into the trials was organized by age into subgroups of 18-55, 56-69 and 70-plus years, and those subgroups contained approximately 160, 26 and 62 TCR-sequenced participants, respectively. The paper's findings and limits, for the study overall: Participants were mostly white British and included more females than males, and it was suggested by the authors that clonal diversity may have been underestimated. Conclusions about previously exposed vaccinees are limited, since just five or six AZD1222 recipients were seropositive for SARS-CoV-2 at baseline. In the small 56-69-year group, the increase in depth fell short of significance, most likely because of low power. The vaccine-associated CD4 TCRs covered the entire spike protein, and the dominant responses fell in regions 160-218 and 743-854. Spike-specific TCR breadth and depth rose significantly after two AZD1222 doses compared with day 0 and with MenACWY recipients. Because no samples from the day 14 peak response were available, repertoires could be characterized only after the peak T cell response. Epitopes outside the regions mutated in the B.1.351 and B.1.1.7 variants were reportedly recognized by nearly half of the unique spike-specific TCRs.

The CDR3 regions of human TCRbeta chains were analyzed by immunosequencing. As for how the authors treated the data: Repertoire TCRs were matched against a reference library of SARS-CoV-2-specific TCRs generated with the MIRA antigen-specificity platform. Breadth meant the fraction of unique TCRs that were SARS-CoV-2-associated, whereas depth meant the fraction of total T cells that were SARS-CoV-2-associated. Each spike-specific TCR was assigned to its reactive spike region and to a CD4 or CD8 class using the MIRA data. Log10-transformed breadth and depth values were compared by one-way ANOVA with Sidak's multiple comparisons tests. The source is immuneACCESS, and TCRdb retained only in-frame sequences with V and J called. Part of the clones is not carried over; for the studies checked, unresolved V genes explain less than half of this, and the remainder is unexplained. That table supplies the V and J calls and clone size; D and trimming were determined from the DNA. The sample contains just over 90,000 clones, 85% to 90% of them found a single time. The ten largest clones capture more than 2% of the sample.

This clone turned up a few times. No cognate antigen has been identified for it. The sample holds no much larger clone one base away, and base qualities are not on file. Explained via the paper, the time point label denotes: about 28 days (+/-7) after the second vaccine dose. AZD1222 recipients whose second dose came at about 4 weeks and those whose second dose came at about 12 weeks were combined into one group, since spike-specific TCR depth and breadth did not differ between the two schedules. Vaccinee samples were obtained from the UK trials COV001 and COV002, which included a single-blind randomized controlled phase 2/3 trial of AZD1222 (ChAdOx1 nCoV-19) in healthy adults. For TCRbeta chain sequencing, PBMC samples from trial participants were taken at day 0 and at day 28 after the second dose. The CDR1 and CDR2 encoded by the germline V gene (reference sequence) are LGHDT and YNNKEL. The CDR3 contains 16 residues, cysteine and phenylalanine counted. Only the CDR3 part of the read is kept: 48 bases, read in frame from the first base. V and J are truncated by 4 bases and 1 base respectively, leaving an intervening sequence of 11 bases.

The sequences come from peripheral blood, collected 28 days after the second AZD1222 dose. The sequence is built from TRBV3-1 (or the pseudogene TRBV3-2) and TRBJ2-6; the D gene is possibly TRBD1, with 6 bases matching. The receptor's source is an adult who received the AZD1222 COVID-19 vaccine. The bases are TGTGCCAGCAGCCCCACAGGGCAATCTGGGGCCAACGTCCTGACTTTC. Its protein is CASSPTGQSGANVLTF.